This TCR beta chain stems from a study of shared clonotypes between healthy human individuals. Unsorted PBMC DNA sequencing spanned ten immunoSEQ deep assay plates. Profiled with immunoSEQ multiplex PCR; TCRdb holds only in-frame clones, not every one. The sample contains approximately 500,000 clones, over 75% of which appear only once. Germline CDR1 reads MNHEY; CDR2 reads SMNVEV (reference sequence). The CDR3 is made up of 15 amino acids. J gave up 3 bases and V 6 bases, and 7 bases lay outside the gene matches. The sequencing sample was made of PBMCs. This receptor was taken from a woman between 40 and 50 years old in good health. Some clones in this sample may be carry-over from other donors' samples. The rearrangement joins TRBV27 to TRBJ2-7; 11 bases agree with TRBD2. CDR3 in amino acids: CASRPSSGRIYEQYF. In nucleotides, the CDR3 is TGTGCCAGCAGGCCATCTAGCGGGAGGATCTACGAGCAGTACTTC.